Below are 6 T cell receptor beta chains sequenced from a single sample in a study of CXCR3-negative and CXCR3-positive naive CD8 T cells (dated by TCRdb to the late 2010s). Study-wide findings and limitations: Compared with CXCR3-negative naive cells, CXCR3-positive naive cells had TRB CDR3s with higher hydrophobicity (lower Kidera factor 4), lower energy, and higher strength and volume indices.

Sequencing was carried out with a NextSeq 550. The Human TCR Profiling Kit (MiLaboratory) was used to make UMI-labeled 5' RACE TRB cDNA libraries. TCRdb reprocessed the reads and assigns one entry to each CDR3 protein sequence, leaving out DNA. The table for this sample lists 130,000 to 150,000 distinct CDR3 sequences. Of the sample, approximately 0.28% is held by the ten largest clones. No antigen has been assigned to these receptors. Sequencing was done on a sample of naive CXCR3+ CD8+ T cells from blood. The sample's cell subset or site, from its label and the paper: CD45RO-CCR7+CD27+CD95- naive CD8+ T cells expressing CXCR3 (TNR3+). The receptors stem from a human donor in good health. Some clones in this sample may be carry-over from other donors' samples.

The V call is TRBV6-4, the J call TRBJ2-3; the TRBD1 assignment by TCRdb is unverifiable without DNA. Per germline, CDR1 MRHNA and CDR2 SNTAGT. CDR3 length: 21 amino acids. Here the CDR3 reads CASSDSIMGQGAHLVTDTQYF.

V and J are TRBV6-1 and TRBJ2-4; TCRdb gives TRBD1 as the D gene, but with no DNA this cannot be confirmed. Germline V gene sequence: CDR1 MNHNS, CDR2 SASEGT. This CDR3 is built from 16 residues. The CDR3 reads CASSHRGPSGKNIQYF.

This chain links TRBV10-3 with TRBJ2-7; checking the TCRdb D call of TRBD2 is not possible without DNA. This CDR3 is 16 amino acids long. Germline V CDR1 and CDR2: ENHRY, SYGVKD. The CDR3 sequence: CAISTISHVSSYEQYF.

This chain uses TRBV28 with TRBJ2-1; without DNA, the TCRdb call of TRBD1 cannot be checked. Germline V gene lookup returns CDR1 MDHEN and CDR2 SYDVKM. This CDR3 has 15 residues. This chain's CDR3 is CASSTPEGQNNEQFF.

The chain employs TRBV12-2 and TRBJ2-3. TRBV12-2 is deemed a pseudogene. There are 15 residues in the CDR3. CDR3 sequence: CASRLRTHATDTQYF.

The rearrangement links TRBV25-1 to TRBJ2-7. The CDR3 is made up of 15 amino acids. Germline V lookup: CDR1 MGHDK, CDR2 SYGVNS. This chain's CDR3 is CASSADRGRAYEQYF.